This T cell receptor (beta chain) comes out of a study of blood T cell repertoires in COVID-19. Study-wide background: Samples representing acute and convalescent COVID-19 were sourced from the United States, Italy and Spain.

This clone showed up just once. The method was immunoSEQ multiplex PCR; TCRdb's version includes in-frame clones alone and lacks a portion of them. The data show 60,000 to 70,000 clones, approximately 90% seen once. Sequencing was performed on PBMCs or T cells enriched from blood (not recorded which). The sequence derives from a woman aged 40 to 50 who had recovered from COVID-19.

CDR3 DNA: TGTGCTAGTGGCGTCGGACAGGGGGCCGGGGAGCTGTTTTTT. Encoded protein: CASGVGQGAGELFF. The rearrangement uses TRBV12-5 and TRBJ2-2; 10 nucleotides agree with TRBD1. There are 14 residues in the CDR3. The germline gives CDR1 LGHNT, CDR2 FRNRAP. V was pared by 6 bases and J by 6 bases, with 4 bases of the junction left unmatched. Complete variable domain (other parts from reference TRBV12-5 and TRBJ2-2): DARVTQTPRHKVTEMGQEVTMRCQPILGHNTVFWYRQTMMQGLELLAYFRNRAPLDDSGMPKDRFSAEMPDATLATLKIQPSEPRDSAVYFCASGVGQGAGELFFGEGSRLTVL.